This TCR beta chain was sequenced for a study of OX40 agonist ivuxolimab in advanced cancers. About the study: Averaging roughly 60 years in age, with a range of roughly 23 to 80, the cohort was around 83% male.

Deletions cut 0 bases from V and 0 bases from J, with 12 bases between. Germline V gene lookup returns CDR1 SGDLS and CDR2 YYNGEE. The CDR3 is 16 residues long. TCRdb keeps only in-frame clones here, not all; method: immunoSEQ multiplex PCR. Of nearly 60,000 clones listed, 75% to 85% are singletons. The gene calls are TRBV9 and TRBJ2-5; D is possibly TRBD1 or TRBD2 (5 bases each). The clonotype originates from an adult with an advanced solid tumor such as melanoma, head and neck, liver or kidney cancer. Sequenced material: CD4+ or CD8+ T cells sorted from blood, taken in a trial of the OX40 agonist ivuxolimab. In DNA, the CDR3 is TGTGCCAGCAGCGTAGGGGGGAGCAGCCACCAAGAGACCCAGTACTTC. It translates to CASSVGGSSHQETQYF.